The 26 T cell receptor beta chains presented below share a single source sample, sequenced in a study of blood T cell repertoires in COVID-19. TCRdb's copy holds only in-frame clones and misses some; the assay was immunoSEQ multiplex PCR. The sample contains about 150,000 clones, approximately 89% of which appear only once. Input material: peripheral blood. Every receptor here comes from a human donor in a cohort sampled during active COVID-19.

The chain is built from TRBV7-8 and TRBJ2-1, with D unclear. The V end lost 4 bases, the J end lost 10 bases, and 17 bases lay between the germline ends. CDR1 is SGHVS and CDR2 is FQNEAQ in the germline V gene. This CDR3 region has 14 residues. CDR3 residues: CASSSAPGSPEQFF. CDR3 coding DNA: TGTGCCAGCAGCTCCGCCCCAGGCTCCCCCGAGCAGTTCTTC. The full variable domain, with the rest looked up from reference TRBV7-8 and TRBJ2-1, is GAGVSQSPRYKVAKRGQDVALRCDPISGHVSLFWYQQALGQGPEFLTYFQNEAQLDKSGLPSDRFFAERPEGSVSTLKIQRTQQEDSAVYLCASSSAPGSPEQFFGPGTRLTVL.

Of note for this clone: Other DNA variants within this sample encode the same CDR3. The genes are TRBV5-6 and TRBJ2-7, with D perhaps matching TRBD1 (5 bases). This CDR3 has 13 residues. Trimming pared 4 bases from V and 2 bases from J, leaving 10 bases between. Germline CDR1 SGHDT, CDR2 YYEEEE. In DNA form, the CDR3 reads TGTGCCAGCAGCCCAGGGTCACCCTACGAGCAGTACTTC. It encodes CASSPGSPYEQYF. Complete variable domain (other parts from reference TRBV5-6 and TRBJ2-7): DAGVTQSPTHLIKTRGQQVTLRCSPKSGHDTVSWYQQALGQGPQFIFQYYEEEERQRGNFPDRFSGHQFPNYSSELNVNALLLGDSALYLCASSPGSPYEQYFGPGTRLTVT.

The V and J genes are TRBV18 and TRBJ1-1, with TRBD1 as a possible D gene (5 bases). Germline CDR1 KGHSH, CDR2 LQKENI. The V gene lost 5 bases and the J gene lost 3 bases, with 10 bases spanning the gap. The CDR3 spans 13 residues. The CDR3 DNA reads as TGTGCCAGCTCAACCGCCAGGGACACTGAAGCTTTCTTT. It is translated as CASSTARDTEAFF.

Of note for this clone: The same CDR3 also results from other DNA sequences found in this sample. The chain has TRBV5-1 and TRBJ2-5; D not resolved. The CDR3 is 14 amino acids. V lost 0 bases to trimming and J lost 1 base, with 7 bases between them. CDR1 and CDR2 from the germline V gene are SGHRS and YFSETQ. CDR3 coding DNA: TGCGCCAGCAGCTTGGTTTCAGGCCAAGAGACCCAGTACTTC. The encoded protein is CASSLVSGQETQYF.

CDR3 DNA: TGTGCCAGAAGCTTGGGGTATCTGGGGGCAGCCGGGGAGCTGTTTTTT. Its translation: CARSLGYLGAAGELFF. This chain uses TRBV5-3 with TRBJ2-2; maybe TRBD1 (6 bases). TRBV5-3 is placed among ORFs of uncertain function. Trimming took 0 bases from V and 6 from J, leaving 15 bases between them. The CDR3 is 16 residues long.

V is TRBV6-6 and J is TRBJ1-1, with TRBD1 matching 8 bases. Trimming at V came to 7 bases and at J to 4 bases, leaving 11 bases not matched to a gene. CDR1 MNHNY and CDR2 SVGAGI come from the germline V gene (reference sequence). CDR3 length: 15 residues. The DNA of the CDR3 is TGTGCCAGCAACAATCCTCAGGGGGCTGGCACTGAAGCTTTCTTT. Translation gives CASNNPQGAGTEAFF.

Details on this clone: A junction boundary mismatches the germline segment, possibly from a read error. The genes are TRBV4-1 and TRBJ1-4; D is uncertain. The CDR3 is made up of 16 amino acids. Looked up from germline, CDR1 is MGHRA and CDR2 is YSYEKL. CDR3 loop: CASRQETNKGSEKLFF. CDR3 nucleotides: TGCGCCAGCAGACAAGAGACTAATAAAGGGTCCGAAAAACTGTTTTTT.

The chain joins TRBV5-3 to TRBJ1-1; D ambiguous. TRBV5-3 is an ORF for which the function is uncertain. Trimming took 2 bases from V and 5 from J, leaving 10 bases between them. The length of the CDR3 is 13 residues. The DNA for the CDR3 is TGTGCCAGAAGCTTCGCCCGGGGTACTGAAGCTTTCTTT. Protein sequence: CARSFARGTEAFF.

V is TRBV6-5 and J is TRBJ1-2, with D hard to call. The CDR3 length is 12 residues. The V and J ends lost 5 bases and 1 base respectively, with 5 bases between them. Per germline, CDR1 MNHEY and CDR2 SVGAGI. CDR3 DNA: TGTGCCAGCAGTACGAGTAACTATGGCTACACCTTC. Translating gives CASSTSNYGYTF.

This sequence joins TRBV2 and TRBJ1-6, with D possibly being TRBD1 (6 bases). The ends were cut back, 3 bases at V and 7 bases at J, with 10 bases in the middle. The CDR3 is 14 residues long. In germline, CDR1 is SNHLY, CDR2 FYNNEI. The CDR3 spells CASSEAGDNSPLHF. The CDR3 region has the DNA TGTGCCAGCAGTGAGGCAGGGGACAATTCACCCCTCCACTTT.

J is TRBJ1-4 and V is TRBV28; D might be TRBD1 (5 bases). The CDR3 is made up of 14 amino acids. CDR1 and CDR2 from the germline V gene are MDHEN and SYDVKM. Trimming removed 5 bases at V and 12 bases at J, with 19 bases between. DNA of the CDR3: TGTGCCAGCAGTCCACCGGGACTGTCCTTGGAACTGTTTTTT. Protein: CASSPPGLSLELFF.

The CDR3 is CASSVALAGDTGELFF. CDR3 nucleotides: TGTGCCAGCAGTGTCGCTCTAGCGGGGGACACCGGGGAGCTGTTTTTT. The rearrangement joins TRBV2 to TRBJ2-2; 10 nucleotides line up with TRBD2. CDR3 length: 16 amino acids. In germline, CDR1 is SNHLY, CDR2 FYNNEI. The V segment lost 4 bases and the J segment 3 bases; nucleotides outside the gene matches: 5.

This clone was detected once. The rearrangement links TRBV11-2 to TRBJ2-3; D is possibly TRBD1 (5 bases). This CDR3 contains 16 residues. CDR1 is SGHAT, CDR2 FQNNGV, per germline. Deletions cut 1 base from V and 1 base from J, with 12 bases between. The CDR3 reads CASSLGGNRGTDTQYF. The CDR3 nucleotides read TGTGCCAGCAGCTTAGGGGGCAATCGGGGCACAGATACGCAGTATTTT.

This chain connects TRBV5-1 to TRBJ1-1; the D gene is possibly TRBD1 (6 bases). The CDR3 sequence is 15 residues long. The germline V and J ends were trimmed by 3 bases and 3 bases, with 15 bases remaining between them. Per the germline V gene, CDR1 is SGHRS and CDR2 is YFSETQ. The CDR3 protein is CASSSNTGWDTEAFF. The CDR3 bases are TGCGCCAGCAGCTCCAATACAGGGTGGGACACTGAAGCTTTCTTT.

The J gene is TRBJ1-2, the V gene TRBV6-5; D call uncertain. This CDR3 is built from 14 residues. V lost 6 bases, J lost 0 bases, and 11 bases lay in between. Germline lookup yields CDR1 MNHEY and CDR2 SVGAGI. CDR3 residues: CASRTGSTNYGYTF. In nucleotides, the CDR3 is TGTGCCAGCAGGACGGGATCAACTAACTATGGCTACACCTTC.

V is TRBV2 and J is TRBJ2-2; a possible D gene is TRBD1 (5 bases). The germline gives CDR1 SNHLY, CDR2 FYNNEI. The length of the CDR3 is 14 residues. Trimming removed 4 bases from V and 0 bases from J, with 6 bases in between. The CDR3 here is CASSGRANTGELFF. The CDR3 nucleotides are TGTGCCAGCAGTGGCAGGGCGAACACCGGGGAGCTGTTTTTT.

This sequence joins TRBV10-3 and TRBJ1-1, with TRBD1 matching 7 bases. Germline V gene lookup returns CDR1 ENHRY and CDR2 SYGVKD. V gave up 5 bases and J gave up 3 bases; unmatched junction bases: 3. The CDR3 is 13 residues long. The DNA of the CDR3 is TGTGCCATCAGTTACAGGGGCGACACTGAAGCTTTCTTT. This encodes CAISYRGDTEAFF.

The chain combines TRBV10-3 with TRBJ1-5; 7 bases fit TRBD1. With V trimmed by 4 bases and J by 4 bases, 7 bases remained unmatched. CDR1 and CDR2 from the germline V gene are ENHRY and SYGVKD. The CDR3 contains 15 residues. CDR3 protein: CAISGQGVGNQPQHF. DNA of the CDR3: TGTGCCATCAGTGGACAGGGAGTAGGGAATCAGCCCCAGCATTTT.

This clone was seen only once. V usage is TRBV2 and J usage is TRBJ1-6; possible D gene TRBD1, 6 bases. The V and J ends lost 2 bases and 7 bases respectively, with 12 bases between them. CDR3 length: 15 amino acids. Germline CDR1 reads SNHLY; CDR2 reads FYNNEI. The CDR3 DNA reads TGTGCCAGCAGTGAAAGAGGGGGAGGGAATTCACCCCTCCACTTT. Translation: CASSERGGGNSPLHF.

The chain is built from TRBV30 and TRBJ2-7, with 13 bases fitting TRBD2. The trim removed 2 bases at V and 2 bases at J, leaving 0 bases unmatched. The CDR3 has 14 amino acids. Germline loops: CDR1 GTSNPN, CDR2 SVGIG (reference sequence). The CDR3 reads CAWSTSGGAYEQYF. The CDR3 DNA reads as TGTGCCTGGAGTACTAGCGGGGGGGCCTACGAGCAGTACTTC.

This clone was seen only a few times. V and J are TRBV5-6 and TRBJ1-2; D ambiguous. Trimming cost V 4 bases and J 3 bases, with 4 bases left between them. Germline values: CDR1 SGHDT, CDR2 YYEEEE. The CDR3 covers 11 residues. DNA for the CDR3: TGTGCCAGCAGCCAGTACTATGGCTACACCTTC. It yields the protein CASSQYYGYTF.

This CDR3 is CASSTGTGTSPLHF. In nucleotides, the CDR3 is TGCGCCAGCAGCACCGGGACAGGGACCTCACCCCTCCACTTT. The chain carries TRBV5-1 and TRBJ1-6; 9 bases align to TRBD1. CDR1 is SGHRS and CDR2 is YFSETQ in the germline V gene. Trimming cost V 4 bases and J 10 bases; bases outside gene matches: 6. The CDR3 spans 14 residues.

In nucleotides, the CDR3 is TGTGCCAGCAGCGTATCCGGGGGAGGGGTTACCGGGGAGCTGTTTTTT. Protein product: CASSVSGGGVTGELFF. The V and J genes are TRBV9 and TRBJ2-2; 7 positions agree with TRBD2. This CDR3 is built from 16 residues. V gave up 1 base and J gave up 5 bases; unmatched junction bases: 8. Germline V gives CDR1 SGDLS, CDR2 YYNGEE. Filled out from reference TRBV9 and TRBJ2-2, the complete variable domain reads DSGVTQTPKHLITATGQRVTLRCSPRSGDLSVYWYQQSLDQGLQFLIQYYNGEERAKGNILERFSAQQFPDLHSELNLSSLELGDSALYFCASSVSGGGVTGELFFGEGSRLTVL.

This chain uses TRBV7-9 with TRBJ2-7; maybe TRBD2 (5 bases). Germline CDR1 reads SEHNR; CDR2 reads FQNEAQ (reference sequence). Trimming cost V 2 bases and J 3 bases, with 14 bases left between them. CDR3 size: 15 residues. The CDR3 is CASSLSRDGDYEQYF. CDR3 DNA: TGTGCCAGCAGCTTAAGCCGCGACGGGGACTACGAGCAGTACTTC.

CDR3 in amino acids: CASSLPNRVEEQYF. The CDR3 region has the DNA TGTGCCAGCAGCTTACCGAACAGGGTGGAGGAGCAGTACTTC. The chain employs TRBV7-9 and TRBJ2-7, with TRBD1 as a possible D gene (6 bases). Between the trimmed V and J ends, which lost 2 bases and 7 bases, there was a span of 15 bases. The CDR3 contains 14 residues. From germline, CDR1 is SEHNR and CDR2 FQNEAQ (reference sequence).

The chain is built from TRBV7-3 and TRBJ2-3, with 10 bases lining up with TRBD1. The ends lost 4 bases at V and 5 bases at J; junction bases unmatched: 6. The germline V gene has CDR1 SGHTA and CDR2 FQGTGA. The CDR3 spans 15 residues. The CDR3 region is CASSSTGGLGDTQYF. CDR3 bases: TGTGCCAGCAGCTCGACAGGGGGCTTGGGAGATACGCAGTATTTT.